These T cell receptor beta chains were read from a single sample in a study of T cell changes during pregnancy in multiple sclerosis. Profiled with immunoSEQ multiplex PCR; TCRdb holds only in-frame clones, not every one. The sample records about 40,000 clones, 70% to 90% being singletons. Sample: CD4+ T cells from peripheral blood mononuclear cells, taken before pregnancy. Source of these receptors: a female donor with multiple sclerosis, enrolled in a pregnancy study. CDR3s include the opening cysteine and the closing phenylalanine or tryptophan. Fields, in order: clone size, V gene, J gene, D gene, CDR3 DNA, CDR3 protein. D genes are given only for firm matches. Clone size, where shown, is once, few, many, or a class for clones that have expanded.

size: .; V: TRBV5-4; J: TRBJ1-2; D: TRBD1; DNA: TGTGCCAGCAGCTTGGGGACAGGGAGCTACACCTTC; CDR3: CASSLGTGSYTF
size: .; V: TRBV5-6; J: TRBJ1-6; D: TRBD1; DNA: TGTGCCAGCAGCTGGACAGGGGTAAATTCACCCCTCCACTTT; CDR3: CASSWTGVNSPLHF
size: .; V: TRBV27; J: TRBJ2-5; D: TRBD1; DNA: TGTGCCAGCACTCGGACAGGGGAAGAGACCCAGTACTTC; CDR3: CASTRTGEETQYF
size: .; V: TRBV29-1; J: TRBJ1-1; D: .; DNA: TGCAGCGTTGAAGACTTAATTTTCGGAAGGAGCACTGAAGCTTTCTTT; CDR3: CSVEDLIFGRSTEAFF
size: .; V: TRBV4-1; J: TRBJ2-1; D: TRBD2; DNA: TGCGCCAGCAGCCACGTAGCGGGGGGTCACTACAATGAGCAGTTCTTC; CDR3: CASSHVAGGHYNEQFF
size: .; V: TRBV6-5; J: TRBJ1-5; D: TRBD1; DNA: TGTGCCAGCAAAGGACAGGCCAATCAGCCCCAGCATTTT; CDR3: CASKGQANQPQHF
size: once; V: TRBV6-6; J: TRBJ1-2; D: TRBD1; DNA: TGTGCCAGCAGTACTCCCTACGGGACAGCAGAGAGTGGCTACACCTTC; CDR3: CASSTPYGTAESGYTF
size: once; V: TRBV7-9; J: TRBJ2-7; D: .; DNA: TGTGCCAGCAGCTTTACAGGGATAACCTACGAGCAGTACTTC; CDR3: CASSFTGITYEQYF
size: .; V: TRBV7-9; J: TRBJ2-5; D: .; DNA: TGTGCCAGCAGCTTGATCTTCGGGGTTCAAGAGACCCAGTACTTC; CDR3: CASSLIFGVQETQYF
size: .; V: TRBV30; J: TRBJ2-1; D: TRBD1; DNA: TGTGCCTGGAGTACCGGGACAGGCTCCTACAATGAGCAGTTCTTC; CDR3: CAWSTGTGSYNEQFF
size: .; V: TRBV7-8; J: TRBJ1-2; D: .; DNA: TGTGCCAGCAGCTTAAGACAAAATAACTATGGCTACACCTTC; CDR3: CASSLRQNNYGYTF
size: few; V: TRBV6-1; J: TRBJ1-3; D: .; DNA: TGTGCCAGCATCCCGAGAGGGTCTGGAAACACCATATATTTT; CDR3: CASIPRGSGNTIYF
size: .; V: TRBV7-9; J: TRBJ2-5; D: .; DNA: TGTGCCAGCAGCTTAGCGAAGGGGCCCGGGCAAGAGACCCAGTACTTC; CDR3: CASSLAKGPGQETQYF
size: once; V: TRBV18; J: TRBJ1-2; D: .; DNA: TGTGCCAGCTCACCGGGGAACAGGGTTGGCTACACCTTC; CDR3: CASSPGNRVGYTF